This T cell receptor (beta chain) stems from a study of response to subunit inactivated influenza vaccine. TCRdb processed the RT-PCR reads anew with MiXCR; each CDR3 protein has one entry. The sample lists 650,000 to 850,000 distinct CDR3 sequences, approximately 15% occurring once. To note about this clonotype: What it binds is not known.

The study, taken as a whole, reports: Few new T cells, the authors suggested, are recruited by each seasonal influenza vaccination.

Germline V gene sequence: CDR1 DFQATT, CDR2 SNEGSKA (reference sequence). This CDR3 has 16 residues. V was clipped by 5 bases and J by 0 bases; unmatched bases: 10. The gene calls are TRBV20-1 and TRBJ2-3, with 8 bases that match TRBD2. This receptor was taken from a man aged 50-60 years who received an inactivated influenza vaccine. Here the sequenced sample was PBMCs from blood, taken less than 15 days before vaccination. In DNA form, the CDR3 reads TGCAGTGCTCATCTCACGACTAGCGCCAGCACAGATACGCAGTATTTT. Protein sequence: CSAHLTTSASTDTQYF.